The rows below give T cell receptor beta chains drawn from one sample of a study of identifying expanded T cells in peripheral blood. The data were produced by immunoSEQ multiplex PCR, yet TCRdb's version contains in-frame clones alone and is incomplete. Of some 77,000 clones in the sample, around nine tenths were seen once. Sample: blood. The source is a person between 18 and 70 years old in good health. Each CDR3 is given with its conserved first and last residue. A D gene is named only where the DNA matches it firmly. The listing skips clone size in some rows; elsewhere it reads once, few, many or a size class.

>TRBJ1-2|TRBV6-1|once|TRBD1
TGTGCCAGCCTACAGGGGGCGCGGGGCTACACCTTC
CASLQGARGYTF
>TRBJ2-5|TRBV4-1|.|TRBD2
TGCGCCAGCAGCCAAGACGCGCTAGCGGGGGCCCGCACCCCAGAGACCCAGTACTTC
CASSQDALAGARTPETQYF
>TRBJ2-5|TRBV28|.|TRBD2
TGTGCCAGCAGTTTACCTGGAGGGGAGGGAGAGACCCAGTACTTC
CASSLPGGEGETQYF
>TRBJ1-1|TRBV28|.|.
TGTGCCAGCAGTTCGTCCCCCCTGAGGAACACTGAAGCTTTCTTT
CASSSSPLRNTEAFF
>TRBJ2-5|TRBV5-6|.|TRBD2
TGTGCCAGCAGCTTAGGAATAGCGGGGGAGCTCCAAGAGACCCAGTACTTC
CASSLGIAGELQETQYF
>TRBJ1-4|TRBV5-1|.|.
TGCGCCAGCAGCTTGGAAAGAGTCAATGAAAAACTGTTTTTT
CASSLERVNEKLFF
>TRBJ1-2|TRBV10-3|.|.
TGTGCCATGACAAGGGGCCCTTTGGATGGCTACACCTTC
CAMTRGPLDGYTF
>TRBJ2-2|TRBV5-1|.|TRBD2
TGCGCCAGCAGCTTGGATTCCAGCGGGGGAGTCACCGGGGAGCTGTTTTTT
CASSLDSSGGVTGELFF
>TRBJ1-5|TRBV28|once|.
TGTGCCAGCAGCATATCCCAGCCCCAGCATTTT
CASSISQPQHF
>TRBJ1-1|TRBV18|.|TRBD1
TGTGCCAGCTCACCCGACAGGGGAGGAATAGGGACTGAAGCTTTCTTT
CASSPDRGGIGTEAFF
>TRBJ2-6|TRBV25-1|.|.
TGTGCCAGCAGTGAATATGCTGTGGGCACTGGGGCCAACGTCCTGACTTTC
CASSEYAVGTGANVLTF
>TRBJ2-2|TRBV29-1|.|.
TGCAGCGTTTTGGACGGTTTTAACACCGGGGAGCTGTTTTTT
CSVLDGFNTGELFF
>TRBJ2-1|TRBV9|.|.
TGTGCCAGCAGCGTAGAGGCGGGGGCACGCTACAATGAGCAGTTCTTC
CASSVEAGARYNEQFF
>TRBJ1-2|TRBV7-8|.|TRBD1
TGTGCCAGCAGCTTAGCGGTTGCGGGACAGGTCTATGGCTACACCTTC
CASSLAVAGQVYGYTF
>TRBJ1-5|TRBV5-6|.|.
TGTGCCAGCAGCGAGGGGGGTGGTCAGCCCCAGCATTTT
CASSEGGGQPQHF
>TRBJ1-2|TRBV7-9|.|TRBD1
TGTGCCAGCAGCTTGGGGACAGCTAACTATGGCTACACCTTC
CASSLGTANYGYTF
>TRBJ2-4|TRBV4-3|.|.
TGCGCCAGCAGCCTCGGCATGACGGTGGCCAAAAACATTCAGTACTTC
CASSLGMTVAKNIQYF
>TRBJ2-3|TRBV4-2|.|TRBD2
TGTGCCAGCAGCCAAGGATGGGCTAGCGGGAACACAGATACGCAGTATTTT
CASSQGWASGNTDTQYF
>TRBJ2-5|TRBV29-1|.|TRBD2
TGCAGCGCCCCCTTAGCGGGGGGACTCCAAGAGACCCAGTACTTC
CSAPLAGGLQETQYF
>TRBJ1-5|TRBV6-6|.|.
TGTGCCAGCAGACGGACGAGGGATCAGCCCCAGCATTTT
CASRRTRDQPQHF
>TRBJ1-3|TRBV6-6|.|.
TGTGCCAGCAGTAGCGGGGGGGTCCGAAACACCATATATTTT
CASSSGGVRNTIYF
>TRBJ1-3|TRBV7-8|.|.
TGTGCCAGCAGCTTAGATCGGAGCTCTGGAAACACCATATATTTT
CASSLDRSSGNTIYF
>TRBJ2-1|TRBV7-9|.|.
TGTGCCAGCAGCACGCCGGGCCACAGCGATGAGCAGTTCTTC
CASSTPGHSDEQFF
>TRBJ2-3|TRBV19|.|.
TGTGCCAGTAGTATAGGGGCAGGGGTGAGAGATACGCAGTATTTT
CASSIGAGVRDTQYF
>TRBJ1-2|TRBV10-1|.|TRBD1
TGCGCCTTTCAGGGGGACGGCTACACCTTC
CAFQGDGYTF
>TRBJ2-7|TRBV12-2|.|.
TGTGCAAGTCGCTTAGTTTGCAGGCAGGAGGCGTCGGGGGACGAGCAGTACTTC
CASRLVCRQEASGDEQYF
>TRBJ2-2|TRBV7-9|.|.
TGTGCCAGCAGCCCCGCCGGATACACCGGGGAGCTGTTTTTT
CASSPAGYTGELFF
>TRBJ1-1|TRBV4-3|.|.
TGCGCCAGCACCCTGCGGGGGGGCGGGAGCACTGAAGCTTTCTTT
CASTLRGGGSTEAFF
>TRBJ1-5|TRBV2|.|.
TGTGCCAGCAGTGTTAGGGGGACACTTTATAGCAATCAGCCCCAGCATTTT
CASSVRGTLYSNQPQHF
>TRBJ1-1|TRBV4-1|.|.
TGCGCCAGCAGCCAAGTTCCCCCCCCCGGCACTGAAGCTTTCTTT
CASSQVPPPGTEAFF
>TRBJ2-7|TRBV2|.|.
TGTGCCAGCAGCTACCGGGGTTACGAGCAGTACTTC
CASSYRGYEQYF
>TRBJ2-2|TRBV7-9|.|TRBD1
TGTGCCAGCAGCTTCCGGGACAGAGGCACCGGGGAGCTGTTTTTT
CASSFRDRGTGELFF
>TRBJ2-5|TRBV5-1|.|TRBD1
TGCGCCAGCAGCCCCGGGGGACAGGGGCACCAAGAGACCCAGTACTTC
CASSPGGQGHQETQYF
>TRBJ1-1|TRBV28|.|.
TGTGCCAGCAGTTCCGCACGCACTGAAGCTTTCTTT
CASSSARTEAFF
>TRBJ1-5|TRBV19|.|.
TGTGCCAGTAGTATTGGTCAGGTTAGGGAGCCCCAGCATTTT
CASSIGQVREPQHF
>TRBJ2-1|TRBV7-2|.|TRBD2
TGTGCCAGCAGCTCCCTCGGACTAGCGGCCACCTACAATGAGCAGTTCTTC
CASSSLGLAATYNEQFF
>TRBJ2-3|TRBV7-9|.|TRBD2
TGTGCCAGCAGCTACCAAACTAGCGGGGCTAGCACAGATACGCAGTATTTT
CASSYQTSGASTDTQYF
>TRBJ2-1|TRBV27|.|.
TGTGCCAGCAGTTTAGCGGAGAGCTCCTACAATGAGCAGTTCTTC
CASSLAESSYNEQFF
>TRBJ1-1|TRBV7-7|.|.
TGTGCCAGCAGCTTAGGAATGAACACTGAAGCTTTCTTT
CASSLGMNTEAFF
>TRBJ1-3|TRBV28|.|.
TGTGCCAGCAGTCCGCGATTCGCGGGAAACACCATATATTTT
CASSPRFAGNTIYF
>TRBJ2-7|TRBV6-5|.|TRBD2
TGTGCCAGCAGTCCGGCGGGGGGCTCCTACGAGCAGTACTTC
CASSPAGGSYEQYF
>TRBJ1-5|TRBV6-1|.|.
TGTGCCAGCAGGGAGGGGGGTGGCAATCAGCCCCAGCATTTT
CASREGGGNQPQHF
>TRBJ2-1|TRBV6-6|.|.
TGTGCCAGCCAGTTCGACGGGGCCTCCTACAATGAGCAGTTCTTC
CASQFDGASYNEQFF
>TRBJ2-2|TRBV7-9|.|TRBD1
TGTGCCAGCAGCCTAACAGGGGCCACCGGGGAGCTGTTTTTT
CASSLTGATGELFF
>TRBJ2-7|TRBV11-2|.|.
TGTGCCAGCAGCCCCGGTGGCTACGAGCAGTACTTC
CASSPGGYEQYF
>TRBJ2-7|TRBV10-1|few|.
TGCGCCCGGCGGGGCCCCGGGGAATACGAGCAGTACTTC
CARRGPGEYEQYF
>TRBJ2-7|TRBV7-8|.|.
TGTGCCAGCAGCTGGGGCGGTCCGTCCTCCTACGAGCAGTACTTC
CASSWGGPSSYEQYF
>TRBJ2-1|TRBV7-2|.|.
TGTGCCAGCAGCTTACTAAGCAGCACCTACAATGAGCAGTTCTTC
CASSLLSSTYNEQFF
>TRBJ2-2|TRBV6-1|.|TRBD1
TGTGCCAGCAGTGGGACAGGGTGGAACACCGGGGAGCTGTTTTTT
CASSGTGWNTGELFF
>TRBJ2-7|TRBV12-5|once|.
TGTGCTAGTGGTTTGGTACTTTCGGGTTTAACCTCCTACGAGCAGTACTTC
CASGLVLSGLTSYEQYF
>TRBJ2-7|TRBV1|few|.
TGCACCAGCGGCGACGGGGGGGCCTACGAGCAGTACTTC
CTSGDGGAYEQYF